The rows below give T cell receptor beta chains drawn from one sample of a study of shared clonotypes between healthy human individuals. Here immunoSEQ multiplex PCR was the method, and the copy in TCRdb shows in-frame clones only, minus some. The sample lists 2 million to 2.5 million clones, roughly 92% seen once, with roughly 0.34% in the top ten. Material: naive CD4+ T cells from PBMCs. The receptor set was obtained from a man aged 18 to 30 in good health. Some clones in this sample may be carry-over from other donors' samples. Each CDR3 is given with its conserved first and last residue. A D gene is named only where the DNA matches it firmly.

j_call cdr3_length v_call d_call cdr3_aa
TRBJ1-1 13 TRBV30 - CAWSGASLTEAFF
TRBJ1-4 13 TRBV5-1 TRBD1 CASRSGQGEKLFF
TRBJ2-1 13 TRBV7-8 - CASRVESYNEQFF
TRBJ1-4 13 TRBV19 - CASTSPNYEKLFF
TRBJ1-5 14 TRBV2 - CASSVRESNQPQHF
TRBJ2-7 13 TRBV5-1 - CASSLAGVYEQYF
TRBJ2-7 15 TRBV7-8 TRBD1 CASNLLTGSIHEQYF
TRBJ1-5 14 TRBV2 - CASGENYSNQPQHF
TRBJ1-1 14 TRBV18 - CASSPKGMNTEAFF
TRBJ1-1 13 TRBV5-1 - CASTHREGTEAFF
TRBJ1-1 15 TRBV19 - CAIKVKGSRNTEAFF
TRBJ1-1 15 TRBV18 - CASSPGAGSGTEAFF
TRBJ2-1 15 TRBV5-1 - CASSKESGTYNEQFF
TRBJ1-1 15 TRBV28 TRBD1 CASSLLQGRRTEAFF
TRBJ2-1 14 TRBV7-9 - CASSPRIGSNEQFF
TRBJ2-7 14 TRBV4-2 TRBD1 CASSQPTGSREQYF
TRBJ2-5 15 TRBV9 TRBD2 CASSVVVGGRETQYF
TRBJ2-7 15 TRBV5-1 - CASSSYPGLSYEQYF
TRBJ1-2 14 TRBV7-3 - CASSLGTAGHGYTF
TRBJ1-2 15 TRBV11-3 - CASSLEHRASYGYTF
TRBJ2-7 13 TRBV10-1 - CASSDRDNYEQYF
TRBJ2-7 15 TRBV6-1 TRBD2 CASSLRLAGSYEQYF
TRBJ1-2 14 TRBV28 - CASSFGRQNYGYTF
TRBJ1-2 15 TRBV7-9 - CASSLGQRANYGYTF
TRBJ2-1 16 TRBV5-8 TRBD2 CASSLVKSGGYNEQFF
TRBJ1-2 15 TRBV4-2 TRBD1 CASSQDPDRVHGYTF
TRBJ2-7 13 TRBV18 - CASSPSQNYEQYF
TRBJ1-5 14 TRBV5-1 - CASSSSTGNQPQHF
TRBJ2-5 13 TRBV7-3 - CASSPGTGETQYF
TRBJ1-3 18 TRBV5-5 - CASSLSATLASSGNTIYF
TRBJ1-5 16 TRBV4-3 TRBD1 CASSQEIGGGGQPQHF
TRBJ1-1 17 TRBV10-3 TRBD1 CAISGDPGQGVGTEAFF